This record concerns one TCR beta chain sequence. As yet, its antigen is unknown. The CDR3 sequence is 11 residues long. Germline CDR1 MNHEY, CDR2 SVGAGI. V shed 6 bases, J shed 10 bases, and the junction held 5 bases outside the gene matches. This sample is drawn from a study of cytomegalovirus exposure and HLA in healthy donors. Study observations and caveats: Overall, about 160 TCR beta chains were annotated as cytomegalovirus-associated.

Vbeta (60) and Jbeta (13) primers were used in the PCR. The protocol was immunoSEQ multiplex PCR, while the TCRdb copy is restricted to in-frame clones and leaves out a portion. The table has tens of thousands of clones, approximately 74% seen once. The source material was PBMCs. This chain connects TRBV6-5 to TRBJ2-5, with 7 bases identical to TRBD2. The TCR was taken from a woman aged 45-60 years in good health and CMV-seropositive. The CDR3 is CASRSGGRQYF. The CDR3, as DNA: TGTGCCAGCAGGTCGGGGGGACGCCAGTACTTC.